These 13 T cell receptor beta chains share one sample of origin, sequenced in a study of early T cells in non-severe SARS-CoV-2 infection. TCRdb independently ran MiXCR on the 5' RACE reads; one entry per CDR3 protein. Altogether about 38,000 distinct CDR3 sequences are present, less than 7% being singletons, with the ten largest covering roughly a quarter. This material consisted of whole blood, taken at baseline. The receptors come from an adult who was a healthcare worker with PCR-confirmed SARS-CoV-2 infection or an uninfected control (not recorded which).

In this sample, this clonotype turned up a few times. The J gene is TRBJ2-3, the V gene TRBV7-6; D uncertain. V lost 6 bases and J 0 bases, leaving 13 bases between the germline ends. The CDR3 spans 15 residues. Germline CDR1 and CDR2: SGHVS and FNYEAQ. CDR3 bases: TGTGCCAGCAGACCAGTATCATCTAGCACAGATACGCAGTATTTT. Translation: CASRPVSSSTDTQYF. The full variable domain, with the rest looked up from reference TRBV7-6 and TRBJ2-3, is GAGVSQSPRYKVTKRGQDVALRCDPISGHVSLYWYRQALGQGPEFLTYFNYEAQQDKSGLPNDRFSAERPEGSISTLTIQRTEQRDSAMYRCASRPVSSSTDTQYFGPGTRLTVL.

This clonotype was recorded many times. This chain joins TRBV7-9 and TRBJ2-1, with D unclear. The germline V and J ends were trimmed by 1 base and 7 bases, with 14 bases remaining between them. The CDR3 runs to 15 residues. The germline gives CDR1 SEHNR, CDR2 FQNEAQ (reference sequence). CDR3 coding DNA: TGTGCCAGCAGCTTAGGGAAGGGAACCGGGAATGAGCAGTTCTTC. Protein sequence: CASSLGKGTGNEQFF. Full variable domain (remainder filled in from reference TRBV7-9 and TRBJ2-1): DTGVSQNPRHKITKRGQNVTFRCDPISEHNRLYWYRQTLGQGPEFLTYFQNEAQLEKSRLLSDRFSAERPKGSFSTLEIQRTEQGDSAMYLCASSLGKGTGNEQFFGPGTRLTVL.

At least ten counts were recorded for this clonotype. Here the CDR3 reads CASSYLRGEKLFF. In DNA, the CDR3 is TGCGCCAGCAGCTATCTCCGAGGAGAAAAACTGTTTTTT. The chain joins TRBV5-1 to TRBJ1-4, with D uncertain. Germline-derived CDR1 and CDR2 are SGHRS and YFSETQ. V was trimmed by 3 bases and J by 8 bases, leaving 11 bases between them. This CDR3 comprises 13 residues.

Regarding this clonotype: Since a much larger clone is just one base distant, this may be a read error. The chain has TRBV6-5 and TRBJ1-4; D not resolved. This CDR3 region has 15 residues. With 0 bases removed from V and 2 bases from J, the gap between germline ends came to 7 bases. CDR1 and CDR2 from the germline V gene are MNHEY and SVGAGI. The CDR3 DNA reads TGTGCCAGCAGTTACTCGGGTCGCACTAATGAAAAACTGTTTTTT. Its protein is CASSYSGRTNEKLFF.

This clonotype was detected ten times or more. V is TRBV28 and J is TRBJ1-5; D call uncertain. This CDR3 comprises 15 residues. V was trimmed by 3 bases and J by 1 base, leaving 10 bases between them. CDR1 is MDHEN, CDR2 SYDVKM, per germline. The DNA of the CDR3 is TGTGCCAGCAGTTTTGGGCAGAGGAGCAATCAGCCCCAGCATTTT. Translating it yields CASSFGQRSNQPQHF.

The rearrangement links TRBV12-3 or TRBV12-4 to TRBJ1-2; 8 nucleotides line up with TRBD1. V lost 6 bases, J lost 5 bases, and 5 bases stayed unmatched. This CDR3 spans 13 amino acids. The CDR3: CASRQGQAYGYTF. The CDR3 DNA is TGTGCCAGCAGACAGGGACAGGCTTATGGCTACACCTTC.

The J gene is TRBJ2-3, the V gene TRBV3-1; the match to TRBD2 covers 8 bases. CDR3 length: 17 residues. With 0 bases clipped from V and 4 bases from J, the junction kept 9 bases outside the gene matches. Germline assignment: CDR1 LGHDT and CDR2 YNNKEL (reference sequence). CDR3 loop: CASSQESQREWADTQYF. The CDR3 coding sequence is TGTGCCAGCAGCCAAGAGTCACAGCGGGAGTGGGCAGATACGCAGTATTTT.

This clonotype was picked up many times. This chain connects TRBV6-2 or TRBV6-3 to TRBJ2-7; possibly TRBD2 for D (6 bases). CDR3 length equals 14 residues. Trimming shortened V by 4 bases and J by 3 bases, and 13 bases separated the two germline ends. Germline V gene lookup returns CDR1 MNHEY and CDR2 SVGEGT. The CDR3 protein is CASSSPRGNYEQYF. The CDR3 DNA is TGTGCCAGCAGTTCCCCCCGCGGGAACTACGAGCAGTACTTC.

Concerning this clonotype itself: This could be a read error, since a much larger clone is one nucleotide away. This chain links TRBV20-1 with TRBJ2-5; the match to TRBD1 covers 8 bases. This CDR3 spans 14 amino acids. Losses at the gene ends were 4 bases for V and 2 bases for J; bases not matched to a gene: 6. Germline V gene data show CDR1 as DFQATT and CDR2 as SNEGSKA (reference sequence). The CDR3 coding sequence is TGCAGTGCTACCCAAGGGACAGGACAAGAGACCCAGTACTTC. Amino acids: CSATQGTGQETQYF.

This clonotype came up many times. The chain links TRBV5-1 to TRBJ2-1; 7 bases match TRBD1. The length of the CDR3 is 15 residues. V was pared by 4 bases and J by 6 bases, with 10 bases of the junction left unmatched. CDR1 SGHRS and CDR2 YFSETQ come from the germline V gene. The CDR3 coding sequence is TGCGCCAGCAGCGAGACAGGGATGAGTGGCAATGAGCAGTTCTTC. This translates into CASSETGMSGNEQFF.

This clonotype was recorded at least ten times. The V call is TRBV11-2, the J call TRBJ1-1; maybe TRBD1 (6 bases). The CDR3 runs to 15 residues. V lost 2 bases and J lost 6, with 16 bases in between. CDR1 and CDR2 from the germline V gene are SGHAT and FQNNGV. CDR3 amino acids: CASSLLFRGVPEAFF. In DNA form, the CDR3 reads TGTGCCAGCAGCTTACTGTTCAGGGGAGTCCCTGAAGCTTTCTTT.

By proportion, this clonotype is large. V is TRBV5-1 and J is TRBJ1-1; a possible D gene is TRBD1 (5 bases). Germline V gene sequence: CDR1 SGHRS, CDR2 YFSETQ. The length of the CDR3 is 15 residues. V was clipped by 4 bases and J by 10 bases, with 23 bases between them. CDR3 residues: CASSRSSPTASGAFF. CDR3 nucleotides: TGCGCCAGCAGCCGTTCCTCCCCGACAGCAAGTGGAGCTTTCTTT.

J is TRBJ2-7 and V is TRBV6-6, with D unresolved. Germline CDR1 MNHNY, CDR2 SVGAGI (reference sequence). This CDR3 region has 11 residues. V lost 9 bases to trimming and J lost 3 bases, with 9 bases between them. CDR3 in amino acids: CARESCYEQYF. The CDR3 DNA sequence: TGTGCCAGAGAATCATGCTACGAGCAGTACTTC.